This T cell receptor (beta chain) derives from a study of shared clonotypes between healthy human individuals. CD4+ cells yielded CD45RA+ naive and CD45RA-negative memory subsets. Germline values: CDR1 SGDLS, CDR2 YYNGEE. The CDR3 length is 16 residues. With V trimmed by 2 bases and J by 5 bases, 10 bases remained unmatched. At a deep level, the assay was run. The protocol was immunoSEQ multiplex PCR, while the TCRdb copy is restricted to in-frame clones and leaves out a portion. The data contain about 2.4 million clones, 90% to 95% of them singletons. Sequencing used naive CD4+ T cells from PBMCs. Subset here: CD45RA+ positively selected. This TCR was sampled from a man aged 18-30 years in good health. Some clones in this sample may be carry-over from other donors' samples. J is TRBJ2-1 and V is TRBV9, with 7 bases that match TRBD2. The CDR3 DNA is TGTGCCAGCAGCGTTATGGGGCTAGCGGACCACAATGAGCAGTTCTTC. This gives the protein CASSVMGLADHNEQFF.